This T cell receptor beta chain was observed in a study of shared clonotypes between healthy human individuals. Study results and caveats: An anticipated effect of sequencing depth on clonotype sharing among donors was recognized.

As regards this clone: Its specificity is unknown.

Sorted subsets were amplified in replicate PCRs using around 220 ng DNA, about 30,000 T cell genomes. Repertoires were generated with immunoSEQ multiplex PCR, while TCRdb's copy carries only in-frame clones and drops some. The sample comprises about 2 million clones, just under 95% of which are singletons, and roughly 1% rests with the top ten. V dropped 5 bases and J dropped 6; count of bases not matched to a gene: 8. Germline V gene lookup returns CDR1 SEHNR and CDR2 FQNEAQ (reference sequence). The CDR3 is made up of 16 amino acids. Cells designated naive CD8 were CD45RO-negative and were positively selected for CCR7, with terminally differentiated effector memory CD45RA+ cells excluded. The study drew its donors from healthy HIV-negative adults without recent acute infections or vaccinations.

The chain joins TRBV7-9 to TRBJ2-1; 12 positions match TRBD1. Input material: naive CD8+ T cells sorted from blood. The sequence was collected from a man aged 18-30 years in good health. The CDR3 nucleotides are TGTGCCAGCAGCCTTCCCCGGGACAGGGGGCTCAATGAGCAGTTCTTC. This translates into CASSLPRDRGLNEQFF.